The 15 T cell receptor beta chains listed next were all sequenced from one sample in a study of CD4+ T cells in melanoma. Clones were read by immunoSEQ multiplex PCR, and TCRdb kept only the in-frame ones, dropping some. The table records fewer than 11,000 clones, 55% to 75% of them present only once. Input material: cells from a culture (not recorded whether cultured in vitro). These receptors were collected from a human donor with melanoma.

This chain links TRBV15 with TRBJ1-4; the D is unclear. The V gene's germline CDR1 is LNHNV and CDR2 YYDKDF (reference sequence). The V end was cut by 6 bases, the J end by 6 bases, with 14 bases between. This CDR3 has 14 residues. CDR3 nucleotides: TGTGCCACCAGGGGTAAAGGGTGGGATGAAAAACTGTTTTTT. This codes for CATRGKGWDEKLFF.

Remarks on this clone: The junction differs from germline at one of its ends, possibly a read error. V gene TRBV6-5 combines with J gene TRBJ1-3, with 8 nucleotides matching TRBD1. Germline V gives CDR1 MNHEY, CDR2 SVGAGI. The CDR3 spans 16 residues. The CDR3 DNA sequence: TGTGCCAGCACTTACTTCGACAGGGGAACTGGAAACACCATATATTTT. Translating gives CASTYFDRGTGNTIYF.

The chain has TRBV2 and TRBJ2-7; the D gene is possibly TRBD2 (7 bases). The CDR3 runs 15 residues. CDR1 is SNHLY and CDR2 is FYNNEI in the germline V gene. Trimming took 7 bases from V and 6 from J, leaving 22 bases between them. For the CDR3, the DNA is TGTGCCAGCAAGGGGCCTCCAAACAGGGAGGGCGAGCAGTACTTC. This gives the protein CASKGPPNREGEQYF.

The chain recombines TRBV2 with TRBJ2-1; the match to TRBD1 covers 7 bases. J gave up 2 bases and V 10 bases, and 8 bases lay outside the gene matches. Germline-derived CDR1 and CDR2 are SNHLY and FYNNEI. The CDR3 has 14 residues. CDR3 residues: CANTGTVTYNEQFF. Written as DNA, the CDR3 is TGTGCCAATACCGGGACAGTGACCTACAATGAGCAGTTCTTC.

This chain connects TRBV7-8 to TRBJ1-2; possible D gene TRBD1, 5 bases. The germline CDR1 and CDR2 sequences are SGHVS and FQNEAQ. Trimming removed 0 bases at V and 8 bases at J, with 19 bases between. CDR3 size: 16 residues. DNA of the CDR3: TGTGCCAGCAGCTTAGCGCGATTTCCAGGGTTGTCAGGCTACACCTTC. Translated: CASSLARFPGLSGYTF.

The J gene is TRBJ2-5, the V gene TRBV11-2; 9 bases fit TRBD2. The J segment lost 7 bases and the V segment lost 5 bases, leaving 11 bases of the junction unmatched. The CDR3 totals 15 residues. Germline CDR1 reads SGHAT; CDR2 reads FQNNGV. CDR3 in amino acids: CASSQLAGDFGTQYF. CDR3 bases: TGTGCCAGCAGCCAGTTAGCGGGGGACTTCGGGACCCAGTACTTC.

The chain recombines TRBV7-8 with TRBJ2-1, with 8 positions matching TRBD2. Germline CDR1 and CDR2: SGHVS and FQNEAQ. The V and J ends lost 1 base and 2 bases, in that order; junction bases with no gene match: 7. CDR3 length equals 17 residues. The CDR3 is CASSLGPRGGAYNEQFF. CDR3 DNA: TGTGCCAGCAGCTTAGGACCCCGGGGGGGAGCCTACAATGAGCAGTTCTTC. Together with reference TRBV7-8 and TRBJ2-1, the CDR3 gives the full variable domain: GAGVSQSPRYKVAKRGQDVALRCDPISGHVSLFWYQQALGQGPEFLTYFQNEAQLDKSGLPSDRFFAERPEGSVSTLKIQRTQQEDSAVYLCASSLGPRGGAYNEQFFGPGTRLTVL.

The DNA of the CDR3 is TGTGCCAGCAGTTACGGGACAGTTGAAAAACTGTTTTTT. Protein product: CASSYGTVEKLFF. The chain uses TRBV6-5 and TRBJ1-4; TRBD1 agrees at 7 bases. J was trimmed by 7 bases and V by 2 bases; bases with no gene match: 1. There are 13 residues in the CDR3. The germline gives CDR1 MNHEY, CDR2 SVGAGI.

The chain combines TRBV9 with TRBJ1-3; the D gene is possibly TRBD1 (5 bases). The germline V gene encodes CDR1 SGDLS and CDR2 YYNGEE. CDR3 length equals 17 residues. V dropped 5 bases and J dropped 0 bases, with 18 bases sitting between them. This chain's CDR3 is CASSRRGNAGSGNTIYF. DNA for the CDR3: TGTGCCAGCAGTCGTAGGGGCAACGCTGGCTCTGGAAACACCATATATTTT. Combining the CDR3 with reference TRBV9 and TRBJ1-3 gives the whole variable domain DSGVTQTPKHLITATGQRVTLRCSPRSGDLSVYWYQQSLDQGLQFLIQYYNGEERAKGNILERFSAQQFPDLHSELNLSSLELGDSALYFCASSRRGNAGSGNTIYFGEGSWLTVV.

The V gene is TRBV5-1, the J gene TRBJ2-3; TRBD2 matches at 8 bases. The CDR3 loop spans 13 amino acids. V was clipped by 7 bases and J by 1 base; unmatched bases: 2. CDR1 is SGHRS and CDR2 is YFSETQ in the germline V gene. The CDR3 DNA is TGCGCCAGCGGGCGGGGGGGCACAGATACGCAGTATTTT. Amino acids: CASGRGGTDTQYF.

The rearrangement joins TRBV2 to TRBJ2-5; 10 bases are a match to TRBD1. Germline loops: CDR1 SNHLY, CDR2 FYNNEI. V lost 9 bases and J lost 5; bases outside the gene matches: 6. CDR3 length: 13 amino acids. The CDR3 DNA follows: TGTGCCAGTGGGGACAGGGGATGGGAGACCCAGTACTTC. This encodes CASGDRGWETQYF.

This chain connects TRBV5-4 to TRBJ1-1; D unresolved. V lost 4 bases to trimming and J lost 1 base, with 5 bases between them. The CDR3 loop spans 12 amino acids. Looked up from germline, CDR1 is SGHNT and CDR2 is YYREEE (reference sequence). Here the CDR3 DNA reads TGTGCCAGCAGCCCGAGGAACACTGAAGCTTTCTTT. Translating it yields CASSPRNTEAFF.

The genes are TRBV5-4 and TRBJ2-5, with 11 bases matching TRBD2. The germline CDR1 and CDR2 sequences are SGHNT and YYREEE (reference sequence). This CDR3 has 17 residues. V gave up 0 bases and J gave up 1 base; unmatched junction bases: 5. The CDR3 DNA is TGTGCCAGCAGCTTGGGGCTAGCGGGGGGCCTCCAAGAGACCCAGTACTTC. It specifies CASSLGLAGGLQETQYF.

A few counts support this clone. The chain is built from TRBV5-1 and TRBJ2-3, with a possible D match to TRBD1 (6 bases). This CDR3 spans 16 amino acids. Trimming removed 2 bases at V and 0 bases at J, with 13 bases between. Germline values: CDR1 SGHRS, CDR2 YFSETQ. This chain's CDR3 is CASSLPGTTSTDTQYF. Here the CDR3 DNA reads TGCGCCAGCAGCTTACCCGGGACAACTAGCACAGATACGCAGTATTTT.

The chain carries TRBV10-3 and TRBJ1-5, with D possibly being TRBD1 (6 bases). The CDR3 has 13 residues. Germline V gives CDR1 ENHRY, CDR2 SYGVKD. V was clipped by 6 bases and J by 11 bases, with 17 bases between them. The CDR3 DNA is TGTGCCATCAGCCCCAACAGGGACACGTCCCAGCATTTT. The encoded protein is CAISPNRDTSQHF.